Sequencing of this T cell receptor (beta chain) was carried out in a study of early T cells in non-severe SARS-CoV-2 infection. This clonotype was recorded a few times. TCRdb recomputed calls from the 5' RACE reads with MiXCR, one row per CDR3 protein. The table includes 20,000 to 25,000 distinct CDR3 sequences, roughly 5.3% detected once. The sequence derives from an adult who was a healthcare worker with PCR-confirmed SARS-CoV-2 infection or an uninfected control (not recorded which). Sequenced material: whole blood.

The CDR3 bases are TGTGCCAGCAGCTTAGAACGTCGCCGATTCTTT. Translated, it gives CASSLERRRFF. The chain uses TRBV13 and TRBJ1-1; D remains unclear. V was pared by 1 base and J by 14 bases, with 11 bases between. Germline assignment: CDR1 PRHDT and CDR2 FYEKMQ (reference sequence). The CDR3 is 11 amino acids.